These 5 T cell receptor beta chains were all obtained from the same sample, sequenced in a study of T cells in women clearing cervical HPV infection. Generated by immunoSEQ multiplex PCR, the TCRdb table keeps only in-frame clones and is missing some. The table counts tens of thousands of clones; about 3.4% lies in the top ten. Sequenced sample: blood buffy coat. These receptor sequences come from a woman aged 18-69 years with a cervical HPV16 infection that either progressed to CIN3+ or cleared (not recorded which).

Turning to this clone: The CDR3 end falls 3 residues outside the read, so it is completed with the germline J gene. J is TRBJ1-3 and V is TRBV28, with D hard to call. Germline-derived CDR1 and CDR2 are MDHEN and SYDVKM. The CDR3 is 14 residues long. Trimming shortened V by 2 bases and J by 4 bases, and 9 bases separated the two germline ends. The covered CDR3 bases are TGTGCCAGCAGTTTAAGGTGGCAGGGAAACACC. Its translation: CASSLRWQGNT. The whole CDR3 protein reads CASSLRWQGNTIYF.

Points on this clone: The CDR3 goes on 3 residues after the read ends, and that part is filled in from the germline J gene. Other DNA sequences from this sample encode an identical CDR3 as well. This chain links TRBV5-1 with TRBJ1-3; tentatively, D is TRBD1 (5 bases). This CDR3 contains 14 residues. Trimming removed 5 bases at V and 8 bases at J, with 17 bases between. Per the germline V gene, CDR1 is SGHRS and CDR2 is YFSETQ. The sequenced CDR3 bases are TGCGCCAGCAGGCCTCAGGGACTCGGAGACACC. This gives the protein CASRPQGLGDT. The complete CDR3 sequence is CASRPQGLGDTIYF.

Details on this clone: The CDR3 extends 3 residues past the end of the read, so its final part is completed from the germline J gene. The rearrangement uses TRBV2 and TRBJ1-1, with D maybe TRBD1 (6 bases). Per germline, CDR1 SNHLY and CDR2 FYNNEI. The CDR3 is 12 residues long. The chain's CDR3 is CASSYSGETAFF. The CDR3 bases that were read are TGTGCCAGCAGCTACTCAGGGGAGACA. Full variable domain (remainder filled in from reference TRBV2 and TRBJ1-1): EPEVTQTPSHQVTQMGQEVILRCVPISNHLYFYWYRQILGQKVEFLVSFYNNEISEKSEIFDDQFSVERPDGSNFTLKIRSTKLEDSAMYFCASSYSGETAFFGQGTRLTVV.

Worth noting for this clone: The read ends 3 residues shy of where the CDR3 ends; the end is completed using the germline J gene. This chain joins TRBV7-6 and TRBJ2-3; possibly TRBD2 for D (6 bases). The CDR3 sequence is 16 residues long. V was shortened by 4 bases and J by 0 bases, with 14 bases between the two germline ends. CDR1 SGHVS and CDR2 FNYEAQ come from the germline V gene. CDR3 in amino acids: CASSSPSAGSTDTQYF. CDR3 DNA (partial): TGTGCCAGCAGCTCCCCCTCGGCGGGGAGCACAGATACG. Combining the CDR3 with reference TRBV7-6 and TRBJ2-3 gives the whole variable domain GAGVSQSPRYKVTKRGQDVALRCDPISGHVSLYWYRQALGQGPEFLTYFNYEAQQDKSGLPNDRFSAERPEGSISTLTIQRTEQRDSAMYRCASSSPSAGSTDTQYFGPGTRLTVL.

About this clone: From the germline J gene comes the end of the CDR3, since the read stops 3 residues before it. This rearrangement joins TRBV7-8 to TRBJ2-7, with D possibly matching TRBD1 (7 bases). The CDR3 runs to 15 residues. The germline V gene encodes CDR1 SGHVS and CDR2 FQNEAQ. V lost 2 bases, J lost 5 bases, and 16 bases lay in between. Partial CDR3 DNA: TGTGCCAGCAGCTTATTCGGCAGGGGGGCCGACGAG. Protein: CASSLFGRGADE. The whole CDR3 protein is CASSLFGRGADEQYF.